What follows are 30 T cell receptor beta chains derived from one specimen sequenced in a study of cytomegalovirus exposure and HLA in healthy donors. PCR was performed using 60 Vbeta and 13 Jbeta primers. Assay: immunoSEQ multiplex PCR; the TCRdb copy retains only in-frame clones and omits some. Among 150,000 to 200,000 clones listed, roughly 85% were seen once. Sequenced: PBMCs. The receptors were gathered from a man between 45 and 60 years old in good health and CMV-seropositive.

V usage is TRBV6-5 and J usage is TRBJ2-2, with a tentative D call TRBD1 (5 bases). Germline assignment: CDR1 MNHEY and CDR2 SVGAGI. Deletions cut 2 bases from V and 6 bases from J, with 10 bases between. The CDR3 extends over 14 amino acids. CDR3 DNA sequence: TGTGCCAGCAGTTACCCAGGGTATCCCGGGGAGCTGTTTTTT. The encoded protein is CASSYPGYPGELFF.

This chain connects TRBV10-2 to TRBJ2-3, with 7 nucleotides matching TRBD1. CDR1 is WSHSY and CDR2 is SAAADI in the germline V gene. Trimming cost V 2 bases and J 5 bases; bases outside gene matches: 4. The CDR3 contains 14 residues. CDR3 nucleotide sequence: TGCGCCAGCAGTGAGAGCCCAGGGGGAGATACGCAGTATTTT. Translation gives CASSESPGGDTQYF.

The chain is built from TRBV28 and TRBJ1-1, with D possibly matching TRBD1 (6 bases). CDR1 is MDHEN, CDR2 SYDVKM, per germline. The CDR3 covers 14 residues. V lost 6 bases and J lost 1, with 12 bases in between. In DNA form, the CDR3 reads TGTGCCAGCAGCCACCCCAGGGGGAACACTGAAGCTTTCTTT. This sequence encodes CASSHPRGNTEAFF.

V is TRBV7-3 and J is TRBJ1-1; 7 nucleotides match TRBD1. CDR1 and CDR2 (germline): SGHTA, FQGTGA. The V segment lost 6 bases and the J segment 2 bases; nucleotides outside the gene matches: 3. There are 13 residues in the CDR3. Here the CDR3 reads CASSRQGNTEAFF. The CDR3 DNA reads as TGTGCCAGCAGTAGACAGGGTAACACTGAAGCTTTCTTT.

This sequence joins TRBV5-5 and TRBJ2-1, with 8 bases lining up with TRBD2. CDR3 length equals 18 residues. After removal of 0 bases from V and 4 bases from J, the junction contained 12 bases not matched to a gene. Germline CDR1 is SGHKS and CDR2 is YYEKEE (reference sequence). CDR3 sequence: CASSLEESRLALYNEQFF. The CDR3, as DNA: TGTGCCAGCAGCTTGGAGGAATCGAGACTAGCGTTGTACAATGAGCAGTTCTTC.

CDR3 bases: TGTGCCACCAGGTCCCAGGATGCCTACAATGAGCAGTTCTTC. The encoded protein is CATRSQDAYNEQFF. The rearrangement links TRBV15 to TRBJ2-1; no clear D. V was cut by 6 bases and J by 2 bases, with 11 bases left in between. Germline assignment: CDR1 LNHNV and CDR2 YYDKDF (reference sequence). The CDR3 is 14 residues long.

The J gene is TRBJ1-5, the V gene TRBV28; possible D gene TRBD1, 5 bases. V shed 6 bases and J shed 0 bases, with 12 bases lying between them. The CDR3 spans 15 residues. CDR1 and CDR2 from the germline V gene are MDHEN and SYDVKM. Written as DNA, the CDR3 is TGTGCCAGCAGGGGGGGGGAACTTAGCAATCAGCCCCAGCATTTT. Protein sequence: CASRGGELSNQPQHF. Full variable domain (remainder filled in from reference TRBV28 and TRBJ1-5): DVKVTQSSRYLVKRTGEKVFLECVQDMDHENMFWYRQDPGLGLRLIYFSYDVKMKEKGDIPEGYSVSREKKERFSLILESASTNQTSMYLCASRGGELSNQPQHFGDGTRLSIL.

The V and J genes are TRBV2 and TRBJ2-7; TRBD1 matches 7 bases. Germline CDR1 and CDR2: SNHLY and FYNNEI. Trimming removed 10 bases from V and 0 bases from J; junction bases left unmatched: 9. The CDR3 is made up of 14 amino acids. This CDR3 reads CAISGQSSSYEQYV. The CDR3 region has the DNA TGTGCCATTTCGGGACAGTCGAGCTCCTACGAGCAGTACGTC.

The genes are TRBV5-4 and TRBJ2-3; D not certain. The CDR3 is 11 amino acids. Germline CDR1 and CDR2: SGHNT and YYREEE (reference sequence). The V end lost 4 bases, the J end lost 5 bases, and 5 bases lay between the germline ends. The CDR3: CASSTQDTQYF. DNA for the CDR3: TGTGCCAGCAGCACTCAAGATACGCAGTATTTT.

V gene TRBV5-1 combines with J gene TRBJ2-7; a weak D match, TRBD1 (5 bases). CDR1 is SGHRS and CDR2 is YFSETQ in the germline V gene. The CDR3 totals 12 residues. Trimming left V 9 bases short and J 4 bases short, with 14 bases between. The CDR3 sequence: CATKGKWYEQYV. As DNA, the CDR3 is TGCGCCACCAAGGGGAAGTGGTACGAGCAGTACGTC.

The CDR3 nucleotides read TGTGCCAGCAGTCCCATTGGACACGCCTCCTACGAGCAGTACGTC. This translates into CASSPIGHASYEQYV. The chain recombines TRBV2 with TRBJ2-7; a weak D match, TRBD1 (5 bases). Germline values: CDR1 SNHLY, CDR2 FYNNEI. The CDR3 consists of 15 residues. Trimming stripped 5 bases from V and 0 bases from J, with 14 bases between.

J is TRBJ2-5 and V is TRBV5-1, with TRBD1 matching 10 bases. This CDR3 spans 16 amino acids. V was clipped by 5 bases and J by 1 base; unmatched bases: 8. CDR1 and CDR2 (germline): SGHRS, YFSETQ. The CDR3 DNA sequence: TGCGCCAGCAGAGCGGGACAGGGGCTACCCCAAGAGACCCAGTACTTC. Encoded protein: CASRAGQGLPQETQYF.

CDR3 in DNA: TGCGCCAGCAGCCCCAGCGGGGGGGCAGAGACCCAGTACTTC. As protein: CASSPSGGAETQYF. The chain couples TRBV4-3 to TRBJ2-5; 10 nucleotides line up with TRBD2. V was clipped by 4 bases and J by 4 bases; unmatched bases: 3. The CDR3 is 14 amino acids. Germline-derived CDR1 and CDR2 are LGHNA and YSLEER.

The rearrangement uses TRBV5-4 and TRBJ1-3, with 11 bases that match TRBD1. The V gene's germline CDR1 is SGHNT and CDR2 YYREEE (reference sequence). This CDR3 comprises 17 residues. The J segment lost 0 bases and the V segment lost 4 bases, leaving 6 bases of the junction unmatched. The CDR3 is CASSQPGTGGSGNTIYF. The CDR3 DNA sequence: TGTGCCAGCAGCCAACCCGGGACAGGGGGCTCTGGAAACACCATATATTTT.

V is TRBV7-2 and J is TRBJ1-2; no definite D call. Germline CDR1 reads SGHTA; CDR2 reads FQGNSA. V lost 2 bases and J lost 1, with 5 bases in between. The length of the CDR3 is 13 residues. The CDR3 DNA sequence: TGTGCCAGCAGCTTACCCAATAACTATGGCTACACCTTC. As protein: CASSLPNNYGYTF.

The genes are TRBV29-1 and TRBJ1-1; 7 bases match TRBD1. The CDR3 totals 14 residues. J was trimmed by 1 base and V by 3 bases; bases with no gene match: 5. From germline, CDR1 is SQVTM and CDR2 ANQGSEA. As DNA, the CDR3 is TGCAGCGTTGAGAACAGGGGTAAGAACACTGAAGCTTTCTTT. This sequence encodes CSVENRGKNTEAFF.

The genes are TRBV7-8 and TRBJ2-7; D is unresolved. CDR3 length: 12 residues. CDR1 is SGHVS and CDR2 is FQNEAQ in the germline V gene. Trimming removed 5 bases at V and 9 bases at J, with 14 bases between. CDR3 coding DNA: TGTGCCAGCAGCGCGGAATTCAAGTGGCAGTACGTC. Protein: CASSAEFKWQYV.

This clone was observed a few times. The V gene is TRBV6-5, the J gene TRBJ2-1, with 7 positions matching TRBD2. The CDR3 extends over 15 amino acids. Germline assignment: CDR1 MNHEY and CDR2 SVGAGI. After removal of 2 bases from V and 3 bases from J, the junction contained 4 bases not matched to a gene. The CDR3 DNA reads as TGTGCCAGCAGTTACGGTGGCGGGGGCTACAATGAGCAGTTCTTC. Translating it yields CASSYGGGGYNEQFF.

This chain links TRBV12-1 with TRBJ2-7; the table's D gene call, TRBD2, was not cross checked with the DNA. TRBV12-1 is designated a pseudogene. This CDR3 region has 14 residues. The DNA of the CDR3 is TGTGCCACTTCCTCGGTGATGAGCTCCTACGAGCAGTACTTC. Amino acids: CATSSVMSSYEQYF.

The chain recombines TRBV6-1 with TRBJ2-5; 9 positions match TRBD2. The V gene's germline CDR1 is MNHNS and CDR2 SASEGT. The CDR3 is made up of 16 amino acids. The J segment lost 1 base and the V segment lost 3 bases, leaving 6 bases of the junction unmatched. The CDR3 DNA sequence: TGTGCCAGCAGTGATAGCCAGCGGGGGGTCCAAGAGACCCAGTACTTC. Translation: CASSDSQRGVQETQYF.

J is TRBJ2-3 and V is TRBV4-1, with a tentative D call TRBD1 (6 bases). Per the germline V gene, CDR1 is MGHRA and CDR2 is YSYEKL. V shed 3 bases and J shed 7 bases, with 17 bases lying between them. The CDR3 spans 15 residues. The CDR3 sequence is CASSHDRTGINTQYF. The CDR3 region has the DNA TGCGCCAGCAGCCATGATCGAACAGGGATAAATACGCAGTATTTT.

The chain carries TRBV2 and TRBJ2-7; 11 bases are shared with TRBD1. V shed 6 bases, J shed 5 bases, and the junction held 9 bases outside the gene matches. Per germline, CDR1 SNHLY and CDR2 FYNNEI. The CDR3 has 15 residues. CDR3 sequence (DNA): TGTGCCAGCAGGGGGTTTAGGACAGGGGGCGACGAGCAGTACTTC. Protein: CASRGFRTGGDEQYF.

V usage is TRBV7-9 and J usage is TRBJ2-7; maybe TRBD2 (6 bases). The germline V gene has CDR1 SEHNR and CDR2 FQNEAQ (reference sequence). CDR3 size: 15 residues. V lost 5 bases to trimming and J lost 2 bases, with 16 bases between them. The CDR3 bases are TGTGCCAGCAGCCTCCAGTCAGGGAGGCCCTACGAGCAGTACTTC. It codes for CASSLQSGRPYEQYF.

The genes are TRBV18 and TRBJ1-5, with D possibly matching TRBD1 (6 bases). Trimming shortened V by 2 bases and J by 3 bases, and 11 bases separated the two germline ends. Per the germline V gene, CDR1 is KGHSH and CDR2 is LQKENI. The CDR3 is 15 residues long. CDR3 in DNA: TGTGCCAGCTCACCAATCGGACAGCTCAATCAGCCCCAGCATTTT. Translating it yields CASSPIGQLNQPQHF.

The CDR3 region is CASSLARIEGDEKLFF. The CDR3 DNA reads TGTGCCAGCAGCTTAGCGCGCATCGAGGGAGATGAAAAACTGTTTTTT. This chain connects TRBV7-2 to TRBJ1-4; D is undetermined. Trimming removed 0 bases from V and 6 bases from J, with 14 bases in between. CDR1 SGHTA and CDR2 FQGNSA come from the germline V gene. The CDR3 contains 16 residues.

In its sample, this clone was seen once. This sequence joins TRBV5-1 and TRBJ2-1; maybe TRBD1 (6 bases). This CDR3 is built from 15 residues. The germline V and J ends were trimmed by 8 bases and 5 bases, with 20 bases remaining between them. Germline V gene lookup returns CDR1 SGHRS and CDR2 YFSETQ. CDR3: CASRGTGNPDNEQFF. As DNA, the CDR3 is TGCGCCAGTAGGGGAACAGGGAACCCTGACAATGAGCAGTTCTTC.

This clone has a handful of counts. The chain carries TRBV6-6 and TRBJ1-1; D remains ambiguous. This CDR3 has 13 residues. The V end lost 5 bases, the J end lost 6 bases, and 13 bases lay between the germline ends. Germline lookup yields CDR1 MNHNY and CDR2 SVGAGI (reference sequence). CDR3 sequence: CASSTLSVSEAFF. In DNA, the CDR3 is TGTGCCAGCAGTACCCTCTCAGTTTCTGAAGCTTTCTTT.

The V call is TRBV11-2, the J call TRBJ1-1; a possible D gene is TRBD1 (6 bases). Trimming shortened V by 5 bases and J by 7 bases, and 17 bases separated the two germline ends. The CDR3 runs to 14 residues. CDR1 is SGHAT, CDR2 FQNNGV, per germline. CDR3 loop: CASSQDSSRNEAFF. In nucleotides, the CDR3 is TGTGCCAGCAGCCAGGACAGTTCACGGAATGAAGCTTTCTTT.

The CDR3 bases are TGCGCCAGCAGTGAAGCCCCGGGGAGGTCCGGGGAGCTGTTTTTT. Its translation: CASSEAPGRSGELFF. The chain couples TRBV10-2 to TRBJ2-2; possibly TRBD2 for D (6 bases). Trimming took off 3 bases at V and 6 bases at J, with 14 bases between the two ends. Germline CDR1 reads WSHSY; CDR2 reads SAAADI. The CDR3 sequence is 15 residues long.

This rearrangement joins TRBV21-1 to TRBJ2-7; the table's D call, TRBD1, has no DNA check behind it. TRBV21-1 is a pseudogene segment. This CDR3 contains 16 residues. The CDR3 sequence: CASSRDRARKRYEQYF. The CDR3 coding sequence is TGTGCCAGCAGCAGGGACAGGGCGAGAAAGCGGTACGAGCAGTACTTC.